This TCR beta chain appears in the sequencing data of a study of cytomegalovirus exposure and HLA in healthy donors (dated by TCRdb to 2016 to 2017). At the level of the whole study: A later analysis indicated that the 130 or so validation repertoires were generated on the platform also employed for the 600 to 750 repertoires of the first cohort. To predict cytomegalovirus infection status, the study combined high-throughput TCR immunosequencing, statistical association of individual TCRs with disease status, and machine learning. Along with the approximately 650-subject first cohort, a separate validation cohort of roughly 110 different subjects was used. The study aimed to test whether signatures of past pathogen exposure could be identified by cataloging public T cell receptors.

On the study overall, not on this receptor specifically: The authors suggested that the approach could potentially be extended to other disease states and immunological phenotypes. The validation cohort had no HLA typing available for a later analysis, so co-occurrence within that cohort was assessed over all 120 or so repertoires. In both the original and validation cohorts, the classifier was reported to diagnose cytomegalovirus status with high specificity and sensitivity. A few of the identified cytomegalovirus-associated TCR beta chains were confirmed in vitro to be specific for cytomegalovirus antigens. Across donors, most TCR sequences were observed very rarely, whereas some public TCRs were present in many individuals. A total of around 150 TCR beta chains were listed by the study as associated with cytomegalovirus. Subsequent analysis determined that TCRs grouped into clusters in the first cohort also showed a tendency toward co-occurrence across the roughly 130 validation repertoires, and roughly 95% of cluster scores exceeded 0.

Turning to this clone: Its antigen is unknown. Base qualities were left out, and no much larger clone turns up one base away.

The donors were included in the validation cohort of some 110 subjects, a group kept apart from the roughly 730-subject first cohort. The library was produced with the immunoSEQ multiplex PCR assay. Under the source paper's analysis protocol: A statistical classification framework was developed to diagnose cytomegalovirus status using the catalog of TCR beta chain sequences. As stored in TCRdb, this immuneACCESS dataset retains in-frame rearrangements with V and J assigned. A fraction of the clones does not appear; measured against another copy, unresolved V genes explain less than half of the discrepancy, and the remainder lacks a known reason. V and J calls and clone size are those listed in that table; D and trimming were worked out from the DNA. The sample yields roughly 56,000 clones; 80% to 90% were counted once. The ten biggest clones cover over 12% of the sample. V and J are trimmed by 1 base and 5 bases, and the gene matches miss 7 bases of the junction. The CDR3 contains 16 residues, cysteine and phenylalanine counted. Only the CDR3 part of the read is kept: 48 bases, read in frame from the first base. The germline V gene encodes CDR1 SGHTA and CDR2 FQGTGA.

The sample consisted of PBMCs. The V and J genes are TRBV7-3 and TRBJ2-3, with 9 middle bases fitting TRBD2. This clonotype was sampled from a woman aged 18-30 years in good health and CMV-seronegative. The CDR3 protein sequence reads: CASSLMGLAGLDTQYF. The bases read TGTGCCAGCAGCTTAATGGGGCTAGCGGGGCTAGATACGCAGTATTTT.